These T cell receptor beta chains were read from a single sample in a study of human T cells and chemical hapten exposure. TCRdb recomputed calls from the RACE reads with MiXCR, one row per CDR3 protein. The repertoire holds 95,000 to 100,000 distinct CDR3 sequences, with around 11% as singletons. The sequencing used whole blood, collected in connection with sensitization to the hapten diphenylcyclopropenone (DPC). These receptors came from a woman between 35 and 50 years old with alopecia areata. Some clones in this sample may be carry-over from other donors' samples. The CDR3 runs from the conserved cysteine through the conserved F or W. A D gene is named only where the DNA matches it firmly. Only part of the rows carry a size: once, few, many, or a class if the clone is expanded.

v_gene	j_gene	abundance	d_gene	CDR3nt	CDR3aa
TRBV19	TRBJ2-1	.	.	TGTGCCAGTAGACTGGGACTCCGCGGGTACAATGAGCAGTTCTTC	CASRLGLRGYNEQFF
TRBV3-1	TRBJ2-7	.	TRBD2	TGTGCCAGCAGCCAAGGGGTAGCGGGGAGGCCCTACGAGCAGTACTTC	CASSQGVAGRPYEQYF
TRBV28	TRBJ2-7	few	.	TGTGCCAGCAGCCCCCCCGCTTACGAGCAGTACTTC	CASSPPAYEQYF
TRBV6-2/TRBV6-3	TRBJ2-7	few	TRBD2	TGTGCCAGCAAAGAGACTAGCGGGAGAGCCCCATACGAGCAGTACTTC	CASKETSGRAPYEQYF
TRBV28	TRBJ2-7	once	TRBD1	TGTGCCAGCAGTCCGGGCGTTTGGGACAGGGGTAGCGAGCAGTACTTC	CASSPGVWDRGSEQYF
TRBV6-5	TRBJ2-1	.	TRBD2	TGTGCCAGCAGTTACCCCGACGCTAGCGGGTTTGAGTTCTTC	CASSYPDASGFEFF
TRBV6-6	TRBJ1-2	many	TRBD1	TGTGCCAGCAGTTACGGACAGGGCCCTGGCTATGGCTACACCTTC	CASSYGQGPGYGYTF
TRBV6-2/TRBV6-3	TRBJ1-5	many	.	TGTGCCAGCAAGGACGATGTGAGCAATCAGCCCCAGCATTTT	CASKDDVSNQPQHF
TRBV6-5	TRBJ1-2	.	TRBD1	TGTGCCAGCAGTTACTCAGGAGGGGGCGCCGGGGGCTACACCTTC	CASSYSGGGAGGYTF
TRBV18	TRBJ1-5	.	.	TGTGCCGGTCGGGGGAGCGGCAATCAGCCCCAGCATTTT	CAGRGSGNQPQHF
TRBV24-1	TRBJ2-3	.	.	TGTGCCACCAGGGGGCTTGGCACAGATACGCAGTATTTT	CATRGLGTDTQYF
TRBV28	TRBJ1-6	many	.	TGTGCCAGCAGTTTCGACAGCTCCTATAATTCACCCCTCCACTTT	CASSFDSSYNSPLHF
TRBV20-1	TRBJ2-7	many	.	TGCAGTGCTATCAGCGGTAGGGGGGCTCGGGAGCAGTACTTC	CSAISGRGAREQYF
TRBV6-5	TRBJ2-1	.	.	TGTGCCAGCACCCCCTTTCTGGGGGATGAGCAGTTCTTC	CASTPFLGDEQFF
TRBV9	TRBJ2-5	.	.	TGTGCCAGCAGCGTAAATCTGGGCGGGGAGCCAGATGAGACCCAGTACTTC	CASSVNLGGEPDETQYF
TRBV7-6	TRBJ2-1	few	.	TGTGCCAGCAGCGAGGGAGGTGAGCAGTTCTTC	CASSEGGEQFF
TRBV9	TRBJ1-3	.	.	TGTGCCAGCATGGACAACTCTGGAAACACCATATATTTT	CASMDNSGNTIYF
TRBV20-1	TRBJ2-3	many	TRBD2	TGCAGTGCCAGAGGCCTGACTAGCGGTACAGATACGCAGTATTTT	CSARGLTSGTDTQYF
TRBV18	TRBJ1-5	.	.	TGTGCCAGCTCACTACAGGCCCCCGGTGCCGGGGATGGTCAGCCCCAGCATTTT	CASSLQAPGAGDGQPQHF
TRBV6-4	TRBJ2-3	.	TRBD2	TGTGCCAGCAGTTCGGGGGAGAGCGGGAGAAGTACAGATACGCAGAATTTT	CASSSGESGRSTDTQNF
TRBV6-1	TRBJ1-4	.	TRBD1	TGTGCCAGCAGTGGTGGGGGGACAGGGACTGAAAAACTGTTTTTT	CASSGGGTGTEKLFF
TRBV6-2/TRBV6-3	TRBJ1-5	few	TRBD1	TGTGCCAGCAGCACAGGGGGAGGAGGCAATCAGCCCCAGCATTTT	CASSTGGGGNQPQHF